Listed here is a single T cell receptor (beta chain). There is no known antigen for this receptor. No much larger clonotype is one base removed from it; base qualities were not supplied. Relative to germline, V is 7 bases shorter and J is 7 bases shorter, with 7 bases between their ends. The cysteine opens and the phenylalanine closes a CDR3 of 11 amino acids. Only the CDR3 DNA stays, 33 bases, in frame from base 1. From the germline V gene (reference sequence), CDR1 is MNHEY and CDR2 is SMNVEV. Libraries were constructed by the immunoSEQ multiplex PCR assay. For the multiplex PCR, a mixture combining 60 forward primers for TCR Vbeta segments and 13 reverse primers for TCR Jbeta segments was used. Amplification of the CDR3 region of rearranged TCR beta genes was performed with a multiplex PCR assay on genomic DNA. Amplified TCR beta libraries were sequenced as 87-base-pair reads on the Illumina HiSeq System. The original methods were these. A later analysis counted approximately 76 million unique TCR beta chains across the approximately 700 repertoires, and about 10 million of these chains were shared by at least two donors. Raw reads were error-corrected and collapsed into unique sequences by a nearest-neighbor algorithm in which closely related sequences were merged to remove PCR and sequencing errors. Alignment of CDR3 sequences to IMGT reference sequences was used to assign V, D and J gene segments. For a sequence to be retained, a match of at least six nucleotides to both a V gene segment and a J gene segment was required. A rearrangement was called productive if the CDR3 had no stop codons and remained in frame with V and J, and every other rearrangement was called non-productive. Following IMGT convention, CDR3 was defined as the stretch from the second conserved V-encoded cysteine up to the conserved J-encoded phenylalanine. The earlier analysis of a few hundred of the donors excluded any sequence lacking an unambiguous match to a single V gene segment. In an earlier analysis of a few hundred of the donors, V segments were called functional above 56.7% productive rearrangements and were called segregating when the between-donor standard deviation exceeded 5%. A statistical classification framework was built to diagnose cytomegalovirus status from the catalog of TCR beta chain sequences. V and J gene assignment, in a later analysis, came from comparing TCR nucleotide sequences with IMGT/GENE-DB human TR gene sequences. In a later analysis, CDR3 sequences and most-parsimonious VDJ recombination scenarios were assigned using the TCRdist pipeline. In a later analysis, each TCR beta chain was defined by its CDR3 amino acid sequence together with its V-gene family, and reads lacking a unique V-gene family were excluded. To address suspected cross-contamination and a sequencing artifact, a later analysis removed 550 to 750 highly shared, low-generation-probability nucleotide sequences. In a later analysis, a clonal expansion index for each public chain was calculated from normalized within-repertoire ranks of inferred template counts. A later analysis computed generation probabilities with a VDJ recombination model fitted to out-of-frame rearrangements, and checked the results against IGoR. Hypergeometric tests were used in a later analysis to score TCR-TCR, TCR-HLA and TCR-CMV co-occurrence, with a repertoire-size bias correction applied to the TCR pairs. A later analysis estimated false discovery rates by permuting HLA or CMV assignments 20 times. A later analysis grouped co-occurring TCRs with DBSCAN, adding TCRdist sequence similarity when clustering within HLA-allele-positive subsets. Repertoires with fewer than 30,000 or more than 120,000 public chains, plus five repertoires with anomalous nucleotide sharing, were excluded from co-occurrence clustering. Entries here come from immuneACCESS through TCRdb and include only in-frame sequences with V and J called. Some clones fail to appear in such tables; in the studies checked, an unresolved V gene covers under half of the shortfall, and the cause of the remainder is unknown. That table gives V, J and clone size, and the DNA gave D and trimming. Recorded for this sample are 150,000 or so clones; roughly four fifths of them occurred a single time. The ten largest clones represent 3% to 3.5% of the sample.

The sample comes from a study of cytomegalovirus exposure and HLA in healthy donors (TCRdb year 2017). Study-level background: An earlier analysis of approximately 590 of the donors reported 250 to 300 Gb of sequence data and some 120 million unique TCR beta sequences from 150 million to 200 million T cells. Rather than drawing on any new phenotypic data, the later analysis identified candidate immune exposures from TCR beta sequences and the way those sequences occurred across donors. To study patterns of TCR occurrence, a later analysis re-analyzed previously published TCR beta repertoires from 666 donors and added high-resolution HLA genotyping. Four to six DR-DQ haplotypes were handled as single units for association and clustering because linkage in the cohort was strong. In an earlier analysis of roughly 540 of the donors, high-throughput TCR beta sequencing was used to judge whether each TCR beta V gene segment behaved as functional or pseudogenic. The T cell repertoires of 666 subjects were profiled by immunosequencing and related to cytomegalovirus serostatus. The study was designed to test whether signatures of past pathogen exposure could be identified by cataloging public T cell receptors. Every repertoire in the discovery cohort had been generated on one and the same sequencing platform. A later genetic analysis used genome-wide SNP genotypes for about 60% of the roughly 700 donors, treating that subset as a discovery cohort. To predict cytomegalovirus infection status, the study combined high-throughput TCR immunosequencing, statistical association of individual TCRs with disease status, and machine learning. Both class I and class II loci were covered by HLA typing, at four-digit resolution. Typing coverage varied by locus: about 629-640 donors for A, B, C, DRB1 and DQB1; more than 500 for DQA1; about 600 for DPA1; about 450 for DPB1. Among some 400 genotyped donors of the cohort, an average of around 250,000 unique TCR beta nucleotide sequences was sequenced per donor, of which about 18% were non-productive. Along with the roughly 610-subject first cohort, a separate validation cohort of more than 90 different subjects was used. Donor age, sex, ethnicity and CMV serostatus were compiled together with the repertoire data. Around 320 gigabases of sequencing data and around 87 million unique TCR sequences were included in an early release covering under 650 HLA-typed donors. Of the 300 to 500 genotyped donors, 81% were placed in the genetic ancestry cluster associated with self-reported Caucasian donors.

Overall study outcomes, separate from this receptor: This cohort had only TCR beta chains sequenced, and the lack of alpha or paired-chain data limited which features could be detected. While some public TCRs were present in many individuals, most TCR sequences turned up only very rarely across donors. According to a later analysis, most CMV-associated TCR beta chains appeared to be HLA-restricted, and the HLA associations seemed to be driven largely by CMV exposure. In a later analysis, several top co-occurrence clusters were reported to appear linked to parvovirus B19, influenza, CMV and Epstein-Barr virus. Assigning TCR associations to individual alleles was difficult when HLA alleles, especially DR and DQ, strongly co-occurred. It was suggested by the authors that the approach could potentially be generalized to other disease states and immunological phenotypes. A later analysis associated some 17,000 TCR beta sequences with specific HLA alleles at a false discovery rate of 0.05. V-gene and J-gene trimming of TCR beta chains was associated with a missense DCLRE1C variant in a later genetic analysis, and the association was replicated in an independent cohort. In the study, roughly 160 TCR beta chains were listed as associated with cytomegalovirus. Correlated functional status among segregating V segments might reflect linkage disequilibrium, but an unknown experimental factor could not be ruled out. The sequencing pipeline was judged likely to have produced a cluster of highly shared sequence variants as a technical artifact. Because some donors lacked HLA typing at each locus, the association tests relied only on the typed subset. Sequencing depth was assumed to be roughly uniform across donors in the presence/absence analyses, though that assumption may not hold. A further reported finding was that TCR beta sequences accurately predicted the HLA-A and HLA-B alleles for most subjects in the first cohort. Some IMGT-functional V segments, including TRBV6-2 and TRBV6-3, could not be distinguished by the 87-base-pair reads and were therefore excluded. In a later genetic analysis, fewer N-insertions in productive TCRs were reported among donors in an Asian-associated ancestry cluster than the approximately 670-donor mean. The earlier analysis of some 560 of the donors excluded about 16 rarely observed V segments, including chromosome 9 orphons, because counts were too low. According to a later analysis, TCR association rates differed among HLA loci, with DRB1 alleles showing the most associated TCRs and HLA-C alleles showing the fewest. In vitro tests confirmed that a few of the cytomegalovirus-associated TCR beta chains recognize cytomegalovirus antigens. Compared with equally common non-associated chains, HLA-associated TCR beta chains in a later analysis were more clonally expanded and had lower generation probabilities. In both the original and validation cohorts, the classifier was reported to diagnose cytomegalovirus status with high specificity and sensitivity. Broadly in line with IMGT annotations, most TCR beta V segments showed up in productive rearrangements about 87% or about 30% of the time in an earlier analysis of some 590 of the donors. For the cohort, immune exposure information was limited to CMV serostatus.

The cohort was made up of around 720 healthy bone marrow donors. At the time of sampling, every cohort member was nominally healthy, though immune exposures that went unrecorded were likely present. The donor tested CMV seropositive and was one of the 289 seropositive cohort members. Every donor gave a peripheral blood sample, and the peripheral blood mononuclear cells from that sample were used for TCR beta sequencing. The Qiagen DNeasy Blood Extraction Kit was used to extract genomic DNA from the blood cell samples. The chain links TRBV27 with TRBJ2-2, with no confident D gene call. Sequencing was performed on PBMCs. The TCR comes from a man younger than 35 in good health and CMV-seropositive. The CDR3: CASTLGGELFF. The DNA is as follows: TGTGCCAGCACCCTAGGCGGGGAGCTGTTTTTT.